This T cell receptor (beta chain) appears in the sequencing data of a study of response to subunit inactivated influenza vaccine (dated by TCRdb to the late 2010s). Concerning the study at large: To follow how T cells responded to a trivalent subunit inactivated influenza vaccine, the researchers relied on deep quantitative profiling of the T cell receptor repertoire.

Results and caveats for the whole study, not just this receptor: The authors proposed that each seasonal influenza vaccination may bring in only a limited number of new T cells.

Receptor libraries were prepared by RT-PCR. The sequencer was an Illumina HiSeq 2500. In TCRdb, the public reads were trimmed at Q25 with fastp and aligned with MiXCR, with productive beta chains retained. Each CDR3 protein gets just one entry, which takes the most common genes and DNA from the rows behind it. The sample profile shows under 850,000 distinct CDR3 sequences; under 20% of them were found once. Roughly 11% of the sample is in the top ten clones. Deletion took 7 bases off V and 1 base off J, with a span of 13 bases between the germline ends. The CDR3 spans 13 residues, from the cysteine through the phenylalanine. The kept DNA is CDR3 alone, 39 bases in frame from the first base. The germline V gene gives CDR1 as SQVTM and CDR2 as ANQGSEA. This clonotype was counted between two and nine times. The antigen this receptor binds is unknown. Base-call qualities are not available, and no considerably larger clone is one nucleotide away.

This clonotype was obtained from a man aged 45-65 years who received an inactivated influenza vaccine. Donor details come from another sample of the same person, matched by shared clones. Sequenced here: PBMCs from blood, sampled 5 to 6 days after vaccination. The V and J segments used are TRBV29-1 and TRBJ1-1; perhaps TRBD1 is the D gene, with 5 bases matching. CDR3 region: CSASGYPNTEAFF. The sequenced DNA is TGCAGCGCATCAGGGTACCCGAACACTGAAGCTTTCTTT.